Listed below are T cell receptor beta chains from one sample, sequenced in a study of T cell repertoires in cytomegalovirus infection. One entry per CDR3 protein, called by TCRdb with MiXCR from the reads. The table lists some 200,000 distinct CDR3 sequences, more than 9% of them singletons, with roughly 4.8% in the top ten. The sample was PBMCs. The receptors were gathered from a human donor in good health (CMV status not recorded). Some clones in this sample may be carry-over from other donors' samples. Each CDR3 is given with its conserved first and last residue. The D gene is left open where the match is weak. Not all rows give a size; the values are once, few, many and, for expanded clones, a class.

J: TRBJ1-1; V: TRBV20-1; size: -; D: -; DNA: TGCAGTGCTAGTTATCCGAAGAACACTGAAGCTTTCTTT; CDR3: CSASYPKNTEAFF
J: TRBJ2-5; V: TRBV30; size: few; D: -; DNA: TGTGCCTGGCTAGGTGGCGCACAAGAGACCCAGTACTTC; CDR3: CAWLGGAQETQYF
J: TRBJ2-1; V: TRBV29-1; size: few; D: TRBD1; DNA: TGCAGCGTTGCCGTCCGGGACAGGGGTTGGTTCTTC; CDR3: CSVAVRDRGWFF
J: TRBJ2-7; V: TRBV5-1; size: many; D: TRBD2; DNA: TGCGCCAGCAGCGTATCTCTAGCGGGGACATCCTACGAGCAGTACTTC; CDR3: CASSVSLAGTSYEQYF
J: TRBJ1-5; V: TRBV20-1; size: many; D: TRBD1; DNA: TGCAGTGCTCGTACCCCGGGACAGGGAGGCAATCAGCCCCAGCATTTT; CDR3: CSARTPGQGGNQPQHF
J: TRBJ2-7; V: TRBV7-8; size: many; D: -; DNA: TGTGCCAGCAGCCCAACGGGGTACGAGCAGTACTTC; CDR3: CASSPTGYEQYF
J: TRBJ2-7; V: TRBV7-6; size: many; D: TRBD2; DNA: TGTGCCAGCAGCTTATCTAGCGGGTACGAGCAGTACTTC; CDR3: CASSLSSGYEQYF
J: TRBJ2-4; V: TRBV7-2; size: many; D: TRBD1; DNA: TGTGCCAGCAGCTCCCCGGGACAGGGGAACATTCAGTACTTC; CDR3: CASSSPGQGNIQYF
J: TRBJ2-1; V: TRBV28; size: few; D: -; DNA: TGTGCCAGCAGCTCCGGTCTTGAGCAGTTCTTC; CDR3: CASSSGLEQFF
J: TRBJ2-1; V: TRBV24-1; size: few; D: -; DNA: TGTGCCACCAGTGATTTTCGGCAGGAGAACAATGAGCAGTTCTTC; CDR3: CATSDFRQENNEQFF
J: TRBJ2-5; V: TRBV7-2; size: many; D: -; DNA: TGTGCCAGCAGCCCTAAAGAGACCCAGTACTTC; CDR3: CASSPKETQYF
J: TRBJ2-5; V: TRBV7-2; size: many; D: -; DNA: TGTGCCAGCAGCTTAGGAGGTAGCAGCCAAGAGACCCAGTACTTC; CDR3: CASSLGGSSQETQYF
J: TRBJ1-5; V: TRBV28; size: many; D: -; DNA: TGTGCCAGCAGTTTTGGTCGGGACGAACCGAATTTT; CDR3: CASSFGRDEPNF
J: TRBJ2-3; V: TRBV7-9; size: many; D: -; DNA: TGTGCCAGCAGCCCACCTGCCGCCGATACGCAGTATTTT; CDR3: CASSPPAADTQYF
J: TRBJ2-7; V: TRBV7-2; size: many; D: TRBD2; DNA: TGTGCCAGCAGCCCTCCCCGGGGAGCGGGAGGGTACTACGAGCAGTACTTC; CDR3: CASSPPRGAGGYYEQYF
J: TRBJ1-1; V: TRBV15; size: few; D: -; DNA: TGTGCCACCAGCAGAGATTTCCGTGGCAGCCATGAAGCTTTCTTT; CDR3: CATSRDFRGSHEAFF
J: TRBJ1-1; V: TRBV5-6; size: many; D: -; DNA: TGTGCCAGCCAACAAGGGAACACTGAAGCTTTCTTT; CDR3: CASQQGNTEAFF
J: TRBJ1-3; V: TRBV7-2; size: many; D: TRBD1; DNA: TGTGCCAGCAGCACGGGACAGATCTCTGGAAACACCATATATTTT; CDR3: CASSTGQISGNTIYF
J: TRBJ2-1; V: TRBV6-2/TRBV6-3; size: many; D: -; DNA: TGTGCCAGCAGCCGACTTCGGGACTCAAGTTCCAATGAGCAGTTCTTC; CDR3: CASSRLRDSSSNEQFF
J: TRBJ2-5; V: TRBV5-1; size: many; D: -; DNA: TGCGCCAGCAGCGCGGGACAGCTTCAAGAGACCCAGTACTTC; CDR3: CASSAGQLQETQYF
J: TRBJ1-2; V: TRBV5-4; size: -; D: -; DNA: TGTGCCAGCAGCTTGGACAGGGAAAACTATGGCTACACCTTC; CDR3: CASSLDRENYGYTF
J: TRBJ1-1; V: TRBV7-8; size: few; D: TRBD1; DNA: TGTGCCAGCAGCTCTACGACAGGGTGGATGAAGAACACTGAAGCTTTCTTT; CDR3: CASSSTTGWMKNTEAFF
J: TRBJ1-1; V: TRBV12-3/TRBV12-4; size: many; D: TRBD1; DNA: TGTGCCAGCAGTGAAGGGACAGGGGCACTGAACACTGAAGCTTTCTTT; CDR3: CASSEGTGALNTEAFF
J: TRBJ1-1; V: TRBV29-1; size: -; D: TRBD1; DNA: TGCAGCGCCGATAAGGACAGGGCGTCGGGCACTGAAGCTTTCTTT; CDR3: CSADKDRASGTEAFF
J: TRBJ1-5; V: TRBV4-3; size: -; D: -; DNA: TGCGCCAGCAGCCAAGATCTCGTGAGCAATCAGCCCCAGCATTTT; CDR3: CASSQDLVSNQPQHF